The 29 T cell receptor beta chains listed next were all sequenced from one sample in a study of blood T cell repertoires in COVID-19 (dated by TCRdb to about 2020). Library preparation was by the immunoSEQ multiplex PCR assay. Not all clones reach the TCRdb copy of this immuneACCESS table, which keeps in-frame sequences only. Checked studies attribute under half of the gap to unresolved V genes and leave the rest unexplained. This sample lists roughly 200,000 clones; approximately 84% were detected once. About 5% of the sample rests with the top ten. The specimen was peripheral blood. These receptors came from a woman over 75 with acute or convalescent COVID-19.

This clone was seen a handful of times. The chain has TRBV28 and TRBJ1-6; 8 bases align to TRBD1. Germline-derived CDR1 and CDR2 are MDHEN and SYDVKM. Trimming cost V 7 bases and J 11 bases; bases outside gene matches: 13. The CDR3 totals 15 residues. The CDR3 region is CASKRQGARFTPLHF. The CDR3 bases are TGTGCCAGCAAAAGGCAGGGGGCCAGGTTTACACCCCTCCACTTT.

This clone was counted once. The chain is built from TRBV27 and TRBJ1-1, with D possibly matching TRBD1 (6 bases). Trimming took 5 bases from V and 4 from J, leaving 11 bases between them. CDR1 and CDR2 from the germline V gene are MNHEY and SMNVEV (reference sequence). The CDR3 has 13 residues. CDR3 coding DNA: TGTGCCAGCAGTGCACAGGGTCGCACTGAAGCTTTCTTT. It specifies CASSAQGRTEAFF.

This clone was seen only a few times. The genes are TRBV18 and TRBJ2-7; TRBD1 aligns across 9 bases. CDR1 KGHSH and CDR2 LQKENI come from the germline V gene. The length of the CDR3 is 15 residues. The junction had 8 bases not matched to a gene; V was cut back by 5 bases and J by 3 bases. The CDR3 region is CASSAGTGTIYEQYF. CDR3 coding DNA: TGTGCCAGCTCAGCCGGGACAGGGACCATCTACGAGCAGTACTTC.

V usage is TRBV7-9 and J usage is TRBJ1-2, with 9 positions matching TRBD1. Germline lookup yields CDR1 SEHNR and CDR2 FQNEAQ (reference sequence). The CDR3 length is 15 residues. V lost 3 bases and J lost 8; bases outside the gene matches: 10. CDR3 nucleotides: TGTGCCAGCAGCTTCCCCGGGACAGGGTTAGAGGGCTACACCTTC. This codes for CASSFPGTGLEGYTF.

The J gene is TRBJ2-1, the V gene TRBV7-8; 12 nucleotides line up with TRBD1. The CDR3 is 14 residues long. The germline V gene has CDR1 SGHVS and CDR2 FQNEAQ. J lost 8 bases, V lost 8 bases, and 7 bases had no gene match. In DNA form, the CDR3 reads TGTGCCAGCGTCCCGGGACAGGGGGCGGATGAGCAGTTCTTC. This sequence encodes CASVPGQGADEQFF.

This clone has more than one count but fewer than ten. This chain links TRBV5-1 with TRBJ1-6, with D maybe TRBD1 (6 bases). This CDR3 spans 15 amino acids. Germline-derived CDR1 and CDR2 are SGHRS and YFSETQ. The V end lost 0 bases, the J end lost 5 bases, and 9 bases lay between the germline ends. CDR3 sequence: CASSLEGHNNSPLHF. The CDR3 DNA is TGCGCCAGCAGCTTGGAGGGACATAATAATTCACCCCTCCACTTT.

The chain uses TRBV5-1 and TRBJ2-5, with 8 bases that match TRBD2. Germline V gene lookup returns CDR1 SGHRS and CDR2 YFSETQ. V dropped 2 bases and J dropped 3; count of bases not matched to a gene: 6. The CDR3 loop spans 15 amino acids. The CDR3 DNA is TGCGCCAGCAGCTTCCTAGCGGGTACCGAAGAGACCCAGTACTTC. Protein: CASSFLAGTEETQYF. The complete variable domain, with remaining parts taken from reference TRBV5-1 and TRBJ2-5, reads KAGVTQTPRYLIKTRGQQVTLSCSPISGHRSVSWYQQTPGQGLQFLFEYFSETQRNKGNFPGRFSGRQFSNSRSEMNVSTLELGDSALYLCASSFLAGTEETQYFGPGTRLLVL.

In this sample, this clone turned up once. The rearrangement uses TRBV12-3 or TRBV12-4 and TRBJ1-5, with D perhaps TRBD1 (6 bases). Between the trimmed V and J ends, which lost 3 bases and 8 bases, there was a span of 11 bases. CDR3 length: 13 amino acids. CDR3 DNA sequence: TGTGCCAGCAGTTTGGACAGACATAAGCCCCAGCATTTT. It translates to CASSLDRHKPQHF.

The rearrangement joins TRBV28 to TRBJ1-6, with D perhaps TRBD1 (6 bases). Germline V gene lookup returns CDR1 MDHEN and CDR2 SYDVKM. Trimming removed 2 bases from V and 6 bases from J, with 11 bases in between. This CDR3 comprises 15 residues. The CDR3 sequence is CASSLQGSGNSPLHF. Written as DNA, the CDR3 is TGTGCCAGCAGTTTACAGGGGTCGGGTAATTCACCCCTCCACTTT. Filled out from reference TRBV28 and TRBJ1-6, the complete variable domain reads DVKVTQSSRYLVKRTGEKVFLECVQDMDHENMFWYRQDPGLGLRLIYFSYDVKMKEKGDIPEGYSVSREKKERFSLILESASTNQTSMYLCASSLQGSGNSPLHFGNGTRLTVT.

The chain uses TRBV24-1 and TRBJ2-1, with 14 bases fitting TRBD2. Germline-derived CDR1 and CDR2 are KGHDR and SFDVKD. V dropped 4 bases and J dropped 7; count of bases not matched to a gene: 8. The CDR3 totals 17 residues. CDR3 coding DNA: TGTGCCACCAGTGACCTGGGACTAGCGGGAGTACGGAATGAGCAGTTCTTC. This encodes CATSDLGLAGVRNEQFF.

The chain is built from TRBV11-3 and TRBJ2-4; D unresolved. Germline loops: CDR1 SGHNT, CDR2 YENEEA. V lost 2 bases to trimming and J lost 8 bases, with 10 bases between them. The CDR3 covers 13 residues. This chain's CDR3 is CASSLRSRDIQYF. The DNA for the CDR3 is TGTGCCAGCAGCTTACGAAGCCGGGACATTCAGTACTTC.

The rearrangement links TRBV7-2 to TRBJ1-2; D remains unclear. CDR3 size: 13 residues. Germline V CDR1 and CDR2: SGHTA, FQGNSA. V shed 5 bases and J shed 2 bases, with 9 bases lying between them. The CDR3 DNA reads as TGTGCCAGCAGCCAGACAAGGAACTATGGCTACACCTTC. It codes for CASSQTRNYGYTF.

This chain uses TRBV5-1 with TRBJ2-7; TRBD1 might be the D (5 bases). The CDR3 runs 13 residues. V shed 7 bases and J shed 2 bases, with 13 bases lying between them. Germline V gives CDR1 SGHRS, CDR2 YFSETQ. The CDR3 protein is CASATVGPYEQYF. The CDR3 region has the DNA TGCGCCAGCGCTACCGTGGGGCCCTACGAGCAGTACTTC.

This chain joins TRBV7-2 and TRBJ2-3, with D unclear. The ends were cut back, 2 bases at V and 0 bases at J, with 18 bases in the middle. Germline values: CDR1 SGHTA, CDR2 FQGNSA. The CDR3 has 18 amino acids. CDR3 residues: CASSLLPLSLSSTDTQYF. CDR3 sequence (DNA): TGTGCCAGCAGCTTACTTCCCCTTTCCCTATCTAGCACAGATACGCAGTATTTT.

The CDR3 bases are TGCGCCAGCAGCCCTACCCCCTCTCGGTCCCCTGAGCAGTTCTTC. It specifies CASSPTPSRSPEQFF. V is TRBV4-3 and J is TRBJ2-1; no reliable D call. This CDR3 comprises 15 residues. The V gene's germline CDR1 is LGHNA and CDR2 YSLEER. Trimming stripped 4 bases from V and 9 bases from J, with 19 bases between.

The chain carries TRBV7-2 and TRBJ2-1, with 11 bases aligning to TRBD2. Germline V gene lookup returns CDR1 SGHTA and CDR2 FQGNSA. This CDR3 is built from 15 residues. J was trimmed by 4 bases and V by 6 bases; bases with no gene match: 5. For the CDR3, the DNA is TGTGCCAGCAGACCGGGACTAGCGGCTTACAATGAGCAGTTCTTC. Its translation is CASRPGLAAYNEQFF.

The table lists this clone with a few counts. This chain uses TRBV7-9 with TRBJ2-1; D perhaps matches TRBD2 (5 bases). Trimming cost V 1 base and J 13 bases, with 11 bases left between them. The CDR3 sequence is 12 residues long. Germline V gene sequence: CDR1 SEHNR, CDR2 FQNEAQ (reference sequence). The CDR3 protein is CASSLDEGEQFF. In DNA form, the CDR3 reads TGTGCCAGCAGCTTAGACGAGGGTGAACAGTTCTTC. Filled out from reference TRBV7-9 and TRBJ2-1, the complete variable domain reads DTGVSQNPRHKITKRGQNVTFRCDPISEHNRLYWYRQTLGQGPEFLTYFQNEAQLEKSRLLSDRFSAERPKGSFSTLEIQRTEQGDSAMYLCASSLDEGEQFFGPGTRLTVL.

The chain carries TRBV19 and TRBJ1-2; D call uncertain. Germline V lookup: CDR1 LNHDA, CDR2 SQIVND (reference sequence). V lost 9 bases and J 3 bases, leaving 14 bases between the germline ends. This CDR3 is built from 13 residues. The CDR3 spells CASTPRSHYGYTF. As DNA, the CDR3 is TGTGCCAGCACCCCCAGGTCACACTATGGCTACACCTTC.

This CDR3 reads CSALAGLPYNEQFF. CDR3 coding DNA: TGCAGCGCGCTAGCGGGCCTACCCTACAATGAGCAGTTCTTC. This sequence joins TRBV29-1 and TRBJ2-1, with 8 nucleotides matching TRBD2. This CDR3 contains 14 residues. Germline V lookup: CDR1 SQVTM, CDR2 ANQGSEA. V was clipped by 7 bases and J by 2 bases; unmatched bases: 7.

The CDR3: CASSLSPASGSYQETQYF. The CDR3 DNA reads as TGTGCCAGCAGTTTATCCCCGGCTAGCGGGAGTTACCAAGAGACCCAGTACTTC. The chain employs TRBV27 and TRBJ2-5; TRBD2 aligns across 10 bases. Germline CDR1 and CDR2: MNHEY and SMNVEV (reference sequence). The length of the CDR3 is 18 residues. The V segment lost 0 bases and the J segment 0 bases; nucleotides outside the gene matches: 7.

The CDR3 nucleotides are TGCGCCAGCAGGGTGGGACTAGCGGGAGCGAATGAGCAGTTCTTC. Encoded protein: CASRVGLAGANEQFF. The V call is TRBV5-1, the J call TRBJ2-1; 14 bases line up with TRBD2. Germline V gives CDR1 SGHRS, CDR2 YFSETQ. V was pared by 5 bases and J by 7 bases, with 5 bases of the junction left unmatched. CDR3 length: 15 amino acids.

The CDR3 here is CASSFWPLEAFF. Written as DNA, the CDR3 is TGTGCCAGCAGTTTCTGGCCCCTTGAAGCTTTCTTT. This chain uses TRBV12-3 or TRBV12-4 with TRBJ1-1; D is unresolved. This CDR3 region has 12 residues. V was cut by 3 bases and J by 7 bases, with 9 bases left in between.

The genes are TRBV27 and TRBJ1-6; tentative D call: TRBD1 (6 bases). Germline V gene data show CDR1 as MNHEY and CDR2 as SMNVEV (reference sequence). The germline V and J ends were trimmed by 6 bases and 9 bases, with 15 bases remaining between them. The CDR3 has 14 amino acids. The CDR3: CASSPTGILSPLHF. The CDR3 coding sequence is TGTGCCAGCAGCCCCACAGGGATACTTTCACCCCTCCACTTT.

Points on this clone: This CDR3 is also generated by other DNA sequences in the sample. This chain uses TRBV9 with TRBJ1-3, with unresolved D. The CDR3 sequence is 14 residues long. V was trimmed by 0 bases and J by 2 bases, leaving 6 bases between them. Looked up from germline, CDR1 is SGDLS and CDR2 is YYNGEE. The CDR3 loop is CASSVGSPGNTIYF. The CDR3 coding sequence is TGTGCCAGCAGCGTAGGCAGTCCTGGAAACACCATATATTTT.

This clone was detected once. J is TRBJ2-7 and V is TRBV15, with 8 bases lining up with TRBD1. The V gene end was trimmed by 6 bases and the J gene end by 4 bases; junction bases not matched to a gene: 8. Germline V gene data show CDR1 as LNHNV and CDR2 as YYDKDF (reference sequence). This CDR3 comprises 14 residues. Here the CDR3 reads CATRPRTGIYEQYF. DNA of the CDR3: TGTGCCACCAGGCCCCGGACAGGGATTTACGAGCAGTACTTC. Full variable domain (outside the CDR3, taken from reference TRBV15 and TRBJ2-7): DAMVIQNPRYQVTQFGKPVTLSCSQTLNHNVMYWYQQKSSQAPKLLFHYYDKDFNNEADTPDNFQSRRPNTSFCFLDIRSPGLGDTAMYLCATRPRTGIYEQYFGPGTRLTVT.

The genes are TRBV5-4 and TRBJ2-1; 16 bases agree with TRBD2. Germline-derived CDR1 and CDR2 are SGHNT and YYREEE (reference sequence). This CDR3 has 15 amino acids. J was trimmed by 8 bases and V by 3 bases; bases with no gene match: 2. The DNA for the CDR3 is TGTGCCAGCAGCTCGGGGACTAGCGGGGGGGATGAGCAGTTCTTC. Its translation is CASSSGTSGGDEQFF.

This clone appeared a few times. The V gene is TRBV18, the J gene TRBJ2-3, with 10 positions matching TRBD1. The CDR3 totals 15 residues. V trimming: 3 bases; J trimming: 7 bases; junction bases outside the gene matches: 7. Germline V gives CDR1 KGHSH, CDR2 LQKENI. CDR3 in amino acids: CASSPGQGSIHTQYF. The CDR3 DNA reads TGTGCCAGCTCACCGGGACAGGGGTCGATCCATACGCAGTATTTT.

The rearrangement joins TRBV18 to TRBJ2-3; D may be TRBD2 (5 bases). Germline-derived CDR1 and CDR2 are KGHSH and LQKENI. The CDR3 loop spans 14 amino acids. V shed 6 bases and J shed 0 bases, with 10 bases lying between them. Here the CDR3 DNA reads TGTGCCAGCTCCGACTACGCTAGCACAGATACGCAGTATTTT. Its translation is CASSDYASTDTQYF.

This clone has a single count. The chain has TRBV5-4 and TRBJ2-1; D ambiguous. Germline CDR1 is SGHNT and CDR2 is YYREEE (reference sequence). Trimming took off 4 bases at V and 1 base at J, with 6 bases between the two ends. The CDR3 consists of 13 residues. The CDR3 DNA sequence: TGTGCCAGCAGCCCCGTATCCTACAATGAGCAGTTCTTC. The encoded protein is CASSPVSYNEQFF.